This T cell receptor beta chain stems from a study of blood T cell repertoires in COVID-19. Across the whole study: COVID-19 samples collected from the United States, Italy and Spain covered acute and convalescent phases.

Sequencing was performed with immunoSEQ multiplex PCR; in TCRdb, only in-frame clones are kept and a portion is missing. The sample includes about 77,000 clones, 80% of them seen just once. V lost 4 bases and J 4 bases, leaving 7 bases between the germline ends. CDR1 is WNHNN and CDR2 is SYGVQD in the germline V gene (reference sequence). The CDR3 spans 13 residues. In its sample, this clone was seen many times. V usage is TRBV10-1 and J usage is TRBJ1-4; D is ambiguous. Input material: peripheral blood. The TCR originated in a woman in her sixties or seventies with acute or convalescent COVID-19. The CDR3 sequence is CASSVQDNEKLFF. The CDR3 DNA reads as TGCGCCAGCAGTGTTCAGGATAATGAAAAACTGTTTTTT.